This passage covers 2 T cell receptor beta chains from one sample sequenced in a study of blood T cell repertoires in COVID-19. This table comes from immunoSEQ multiplex PCR, and its TCRdb copy is limited to in-frame clones, with some not included. The sample has about 230,000 clones; 70% to 90% are singletons. The sequenced sample consisted of peripheral blood. The receptors derive from a man aged 35 to 55 with acute or convalescent COVID-19.

This clone was picked up a small number of times. The chain couples TRBV6-5 to TRBJ1-4; unclear D gene. The V and J ends lost 3 bases and 0 bases respectively, with 11 bases between them. This CDR3 contains 16 residues. Germline-derived CDR1 and CDR2 are MNHEY and SVGAGI. CDR3 sequence reads: CASSYSQPATNEKLFF. The DNA of the CDR3 is TGTGCCAGCAGTTATTCACAACCTGCAACTAATGAAAAACTGTTTTTT.

J is TRBJ1-4 and V is TRBV11-1; D perhaps matches TRBD1 (5 bases). The ends were cut back, 1 base at V and 8 bases at J, with 14 bases in the middle. The CDR3 spans 15 residues. The germline gives CDR1 SGHAT, CDR2 FQDESV (reference sequence). The CDR3: CASSLEVRVNEKLFF. CDR3 coding DNA: TGTGCCAGCAGCTTAGAAGTCAGGGTAAACGAAAAACTGTTTTTT.